These T cell receptor beta chains were read from a single sample in a study of metastatic and nonmetastatic thyroid tumors. TCRdb used MiXCR to call clones anew from the PCR reads. The table records about 69,000 clones, 14% of them present only once. The sample comprised blood. These receptor sequences come from a male donor with papillary thyroid cancer or a benign thyroid nodule (not recorded which). Some clones in this sample may be carry-over from other donors' samples. Both conserved end residues are part of each CDR3. Size tells how often a clone was seen (once, few, many) or the class of an expanded clone, and some rows leave it out.

v_call	j_call	clone_size	cdr3_aa
TRBV13	TRBJ1-1	many	CASSLERGRSSEAFF
TRBV7-9	TRBJ2-1	many	CASSLEGQGHNNEQFF
TRBV5-1	TRBJ2-3	many	CASSLSKGGDTQYF
TRBV11-2	TRBJ2-7	many	CASSPGPPGGSYEQYF
TRBV12-3/TRBV12-4	TRBJ1-2	many	CASSLAGAGYTF
TRBV2	TRBJ1-1	many	CASSEERNTEAFF
TRBV28	TRBJ2-7	many	CASSADRDYEQYF
TRBV4-2	TRBJ1-2	.	CASRYQGVQGYTF
TRBV2	TRBJ2-5	many	CASGLRGTETQYF
TRBV11-1	TRBJ2-3	many	CASSPGGGRGDTQYF
TRBV20-1	TRBJ2-2	many	CSAKRTNTGELFF
TRBV6-5	TRBJ2-7	few	CASSPLEGWAPYEQYF
TRBV6-1	TRBJ2-2	many	CASQPGPATGELFF
TRBV9	TRBJ1-2	many	CASSAGHGYTF
TRBV30	TRBJ2-7	many	CAWSPGPNYEQYF
TRBV11-2	TRBJ1-2	many	CASSHLLAEEGYGYTF
TRBV2	TRBJ1-2	.	CASSGDTANYGYTF
TRBV7-3	TRBJ1-2	many	CASSGGGPDGYTF
TRBV9	TRBJ1-3	many	CASSVPGRNTIYF
TRBV20-1	TRBJ1-2	.	CSARAGGDYGYTF
TRBV11-2	TRBJ2-5	many	CASSRTGYQETQYF
TRBV28	TRBJ1-5	.	CASTSQVEGQSQHF
TRBV20-1	TRBJ2-3	many	CSARDRLVITDTQYF
TRBV6-1	TRBJ1-1	few	CASSEVPLNTESFF
TRBV6-5	TRBJ1-5	few	CASSSSEPRNHPQHF
TRBV19	TRBJ1-2	many	CASLPDRGYGYTF
TRBV29-1	TRBJ1-2	many	CSVEDRRGHSGYTF
TRBV2	TRBJ2-3	many	CASSANGGRVTDTQYF
TRBV2	TRBJ2-7	many	CASTLRGVGQGSYEQYF
TRBV10-1	TRBJ1-1	many	CASSLTGGGEAFF
TRBV9	TRBJ2-3	many	CASSVDSGRATDTQYF
TRBV14	TRBJ1-1	many	CASSQDPRAPNTEAFF
TRBV3-1	TRBJ2-1	.	CASSHDPGTSDGSSYNEQFF
TRBV28	TRBJ1-4	many	CASSLPRGDDTEKLFF
TRBV12-3/TRBV12-4	TRBJ1-1	many	CASSLVQTPENTEAFF
TRBV6-2/TRBV6-3	TRBJ1-5	many	CASSYSALRGGSNQPQHF
TRBV4-1	TRBJ1-6	many	CASSPQVSYNSPLHF